The entry below describes one TCR beta chain. Its antigen is undetermined. This specimen belongs to a study of cytomegalovirus exposure and HLA in healthy donors. General study results and limits: Serostatus for CMV was the only available immune exposure information. According to an earlier analysis, most TCR beta V segments yielded productive rearrangements about 90% or about 30% of the time.

PCR used 60 Vbeta primers and 13 Jbeta primers. Produced via immunoSEQ multiplex PCR; TCRdb's table is partial and in-frame only. Here the sample table reports around 200,000 clones. The CDR3 sequence is 14 residues long. The V and J ends lost 5 bases and 1 base respectively, with 11 bases between them. In germline, CDR1 is SGHTA, CDR2 FQGNSA. Sequenced sample: PBMCs. This clonotype was sampled from a young woman in good health and CMV-seropositive. This chain joins TRBV7-2 and TRBJ2-5; D is possibly TRBD1 (6 bases). CDR3 DNA: TGTGCCAGCAGCCTTTCAGGGGTCCAAGAGACCCAGTACTTC. Amino acids: CASSLSGVQETQYF.